This T cell receptor beta chain was sequenced during a study of beta chain features in type 1 diabetes. Study-wide results and limits: High TCR expression in some cells could lead to their over-representation in cDNA sequencing. When Type 1 diabetes patients were examined, their TCRB CDR3s proved moderately but significantly shorter in all four CD4+ subsets. HLA effects on TCRB rearrangement stayed unresolved here. Amplification by PCR could prefer shorter templates, with the same effect in patients and controls.

The germline gives CDR1 LNHDA, CDR2 SQIVND (reference sequence). The CDR3 sequence is 13 residues long. V shed 5 bases and J 5 bases; nucleotides not matched to a gene: 3. Worth noting for this clone: Its cognate antigen is unknown.

Investigators reverse transcribed all isolated RNA, so they sequenced expressed TCRB transcripts. Sequenced by immunoSEQ multiplex PCR; TCRdb stores in-frame clones only, minus some. The data contain 350,000 or so clones, around 19% of them singletons. Sequencing was carried out using naive CD4+ T cells from blood. This receptor was identified in a woman aged 18-30 years in good health. V and J are TRBV19 and TRBJ2-5, with 9 bases fitting TRBD1. CDR3 nucleotide sequence: TGTGCCAGTAGTCAAGGACAGGGGGAGACCCAGTACTTC. This encodes CASSQGQGETQYF.